The 6 T cell receptor beta chains in this list originate from one sample, sequenced in a study of shared clonotypes between healthy human individuals. Naive CD8 cells, CD45RO-negative and positively selected for CCR7, excluded terminally differentiated effector memory CD45RA+ cells. Libraries were prepared by immunoSEQ multiplex PCR; TCRdb keeps only in-frame clonotypes and omits some of them. Among about 820,000 clones listed, around 93% were seen once. The sample taken for sequencing was naive CD8+ T cells sorted from blood. The receptors come from a man in his thirties or forties in good health.

Concerning this clone itself: Distinct nucleotide sequences in the sample also encode this CDR3. The chain uses TRBV6-5 and TRBJ2-7; 8 bases agree with TRBD2. The CDR3 consists of 15 residues. V shed 0 bases, J shed 2 bases, and the junction held 3 bases outside the gene matches. CDR1 and CDR2 from the germline V gene are MNHEY and SVGAGI. DNA for the CDR3: TGTGCCAGCAGTTACTCGGCGGGAGGAACCTACGAGCAGTACTTC. Protein sequence: CASSYSAGGTYEQYF.

Here the CDR3 DNA reads TGTGCCAGCAGCCTCCCCACAGCGGGAGAGGCACCAAGCACAGATACGCAGTATTTT. Protein sequence: CASSLPTAGEAPSTDTQYF. V and J are TRBV4-2 and TRBJ2-3; 8 positions agree with TRBD2. The V segment lost 4 bases and the J segment 0 bases; nucleotides outside the gene matches: 15. Germline assignment: CDR1 LGHNA and CDR2 YNFKEQ. The CDR3 loop spans 19 amino acids.

The chain's CDR3 is CSVEDGTDQETQYF. Written as DNA, the CDR3 is TGCAGCGTTGAAGATGGGACAGATCAAGAGACCCAGTACTTC. This rearrangement joins TRBV29-1 to TRBJ2-5; TRBD1 matches at 7 bases. The CDR3 totals 14 residues. J gave up 2 bases and V 0 bases, and 3 bases lay outside the gene matches. From germline, CDR1 is SQVTM and CDR2 ANQGSEA. Together with reference TRBV29-1 and TRBJ2-5, the CDR3 gives the full variable domain: SAVISQKPSRDICQRGTSLTIQCQVDSQVTMMFWYRQQPGQSLTLIATANQGSEATYESGFVIDKFPISRPNLTFSTLTVSNMSPEDSSIYLCSVEDGTDQETQYFGPGTRLLVL.

The V and J genes are TRBV27 and TRBJ2-1, with D possibly being TRBD1 (6 bases). Germline V gene sequence: CDR1 MNHEY, CDR2 SMNVEV (reference sequence). V shed 6 bases and J shed 5 bases, with 11 bases lying between them. The CDR3 sequence is 13 residues long. Here the CDR3 reads CASSQDSDNEQFF. In DNA form, the CDR3 reads TGTGCCAGCAGCCAGGACAGTGACAATGAGCAGTTCTTC.

The J gene is TRBJ2-2, the V gene TRBV7-8; D not certain. Per the germline V gene, CDR1 is SGHVS and CDR2 is FQNEAQ. The V and J ends lost 7 bases and 1 base respectively, with 13 bases between them. The CDR3 totals 15 residues. The CDR3 DNA reads TGTGCCAGCATCGACCGGTGGGGGAACACCGGGGAGCTGTTTTTT. This codes for CASIDRWGNTGELFF. The full variable domain, with the rest looked up from reference TRBV7-8 and TRBJ2-2, is GAGVSQSPRYKVAKRGQDVALRCDPISGHVSLFWYQQALGQGPEFLTYFQNEAQLDKSGLPSDRFFAERPEGSVSTLKIQRTQQEDSAVYLCASIDRWGNTGELFFGEGSRLTVL.

This chain joins TRBV29-1 and TRBJ2-7; unclear D gene. Germline CDR1 and CDR2: SQVTM and ANQGSEA. The CDR3 has 13 residues. Trimming shortened V by 6 bases and J by 3 bases, and 15 bases separated the two germline ends. The CDR3 region is CSVRPLGGYEQYF. DNA for the CDR3: TGCAGCGTACGACCCTTGGGCGGCTACGAGCAGTACTTC.